This T cell receptor (beta chain) was sequenced in a study of T cells after posttransplantation cyclophosphamide. This clone was seen many times. The antigen remains undetermined. Study results and limitations: Recipient CMV seropositivity and CMV reactivation strongly tracked TRB clonality.

Clones were sequenced by immunoSEQ multiplex PCR, and TCRdb holds only the in-frame ones, with some missing. This sample has 30,000 to 45,000 clones and no singletons, with about 1.2% in the ten largest. J was trimmed by 2 bases and V by 5 bases; bases with no gene match: 9. Germline-derived CDR1 and CDR2 are SGHDT and YYEEEE. The CDR3 loop spans 16 amino acids. The V gene is TRBV5-6, the J gene TRBJ2-3, with 9 nucleotides matching TRBD2. The sequenced material came from PBMCs. The TCR originated in a girl under 18 in good health, CMV-negative, and a related stem cell transplant donor. The CDR3 coding sequence is TGTGCCAGCAGGCGGGCGCGACTAGCGGACACAGATACGCAGTATTTT. Protein sequence: CASRRARLADTDTQYF.